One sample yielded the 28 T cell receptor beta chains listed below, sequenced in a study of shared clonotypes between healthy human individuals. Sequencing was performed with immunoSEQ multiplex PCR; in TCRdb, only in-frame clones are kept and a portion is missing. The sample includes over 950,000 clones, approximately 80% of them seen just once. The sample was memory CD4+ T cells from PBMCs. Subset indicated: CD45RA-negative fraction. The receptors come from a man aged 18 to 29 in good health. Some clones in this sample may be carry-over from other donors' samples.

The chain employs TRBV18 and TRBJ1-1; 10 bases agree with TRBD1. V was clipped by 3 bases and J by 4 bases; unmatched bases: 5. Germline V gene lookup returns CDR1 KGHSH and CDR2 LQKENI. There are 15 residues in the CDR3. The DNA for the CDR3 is TGTGCCAGCTCACCTGGGACAGGGGTGGGCACTGAAGCTTTCTTT. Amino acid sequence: CASSPGTGVGTEAFF.

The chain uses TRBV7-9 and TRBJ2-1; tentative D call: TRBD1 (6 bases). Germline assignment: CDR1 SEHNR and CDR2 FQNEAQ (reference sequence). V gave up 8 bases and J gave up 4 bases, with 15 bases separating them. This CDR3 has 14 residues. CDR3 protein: CASAYRAGYNEQFF. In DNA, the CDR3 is TGTGCCAGCGCTTACAGGGCGGGTTACAATGAGCAGTTCTTC. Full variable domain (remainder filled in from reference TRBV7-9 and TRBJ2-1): DTGVSQNPRHKITKRGQNVTFRCDPISEHNRLYWYRQTLGQGPEFLTYFQNEAQLEKSRLLSDRFSAERPKGSFSTLEIQRTEQGDSAMYLCASAYRAGYNEQFFGPGTRLTVL.

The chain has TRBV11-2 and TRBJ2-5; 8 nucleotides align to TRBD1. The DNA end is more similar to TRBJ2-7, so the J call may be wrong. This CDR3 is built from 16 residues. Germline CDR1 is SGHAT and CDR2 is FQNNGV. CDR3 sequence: CASSLVGTGYYYEQYF. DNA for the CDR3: TGTGCCAGCAGCTTAGTGGGGACAGGTTACTACTACGAGCAGTACTTC.

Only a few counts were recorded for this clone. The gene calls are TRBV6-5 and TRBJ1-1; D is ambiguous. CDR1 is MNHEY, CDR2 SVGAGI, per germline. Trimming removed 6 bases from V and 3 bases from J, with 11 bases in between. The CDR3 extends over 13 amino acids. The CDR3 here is CASRTTGDTEAFF. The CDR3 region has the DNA TGTGCCAGCAGAACGACCGGAGACACTGAAGCTTTCTTT.

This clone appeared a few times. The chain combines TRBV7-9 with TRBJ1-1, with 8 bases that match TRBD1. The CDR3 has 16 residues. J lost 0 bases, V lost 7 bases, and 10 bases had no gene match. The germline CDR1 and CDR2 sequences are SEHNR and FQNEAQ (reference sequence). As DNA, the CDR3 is TGTGCCAGCAACCTACAGACAGGGGTCATGAACACTGAAGCTTTCTTT. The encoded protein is CASNLQTGVMNTEAFF. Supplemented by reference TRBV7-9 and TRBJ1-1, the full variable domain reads DTGVSQNPRHKITKRGQNVTFRCDPISEHNRLYWYRQTLGQGPEFLTYFQNEAQLEKSRLLSDRFSAERPKGSFSTLEIQRTEQGDSAMYLCASNLQTGVMNTEAFFGQGTRLTVV.

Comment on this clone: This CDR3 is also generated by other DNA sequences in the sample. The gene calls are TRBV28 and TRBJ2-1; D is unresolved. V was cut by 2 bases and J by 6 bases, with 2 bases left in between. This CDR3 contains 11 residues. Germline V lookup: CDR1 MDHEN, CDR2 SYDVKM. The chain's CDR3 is CASSLLNEQFF. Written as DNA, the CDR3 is TGTGCCAGCAGTTTACTCAATGAGCAGTTCTTC.

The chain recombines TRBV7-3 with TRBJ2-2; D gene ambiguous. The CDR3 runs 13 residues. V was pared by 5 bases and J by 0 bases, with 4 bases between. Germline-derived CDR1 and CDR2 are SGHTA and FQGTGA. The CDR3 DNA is TGTGCCAGCAGCGGGTCGAACACCGGGGAGCTGTTTTTT. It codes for CASSGSNTGELFF. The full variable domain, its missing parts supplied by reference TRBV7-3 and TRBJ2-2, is GAGVSQTPSNKVTEKGKYVELRCDPISGHTALYWYRQSLGQGPEFLIYFQGTGAADDSGLPNDRFFAVRPEGSVSTLKIQRTERGDSAVYLCASSGSNTGELFFGEGSRLTVL.

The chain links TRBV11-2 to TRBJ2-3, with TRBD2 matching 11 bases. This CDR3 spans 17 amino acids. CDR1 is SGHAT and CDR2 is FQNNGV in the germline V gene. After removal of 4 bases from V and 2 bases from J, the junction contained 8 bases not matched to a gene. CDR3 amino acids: CASSSSRTSGFTDTQYF. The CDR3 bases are TGTGCCAGCAGCTCTTCCCGGACTAGCGGGTTCACAGATACGCAGTATTTT.

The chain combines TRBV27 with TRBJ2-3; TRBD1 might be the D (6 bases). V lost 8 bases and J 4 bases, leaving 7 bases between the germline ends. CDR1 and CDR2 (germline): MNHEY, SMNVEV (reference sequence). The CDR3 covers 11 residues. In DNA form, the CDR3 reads TGTGCCAGCGCAGGGGCAGATACGCAGTATTTT. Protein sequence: CASAGADTQYF.

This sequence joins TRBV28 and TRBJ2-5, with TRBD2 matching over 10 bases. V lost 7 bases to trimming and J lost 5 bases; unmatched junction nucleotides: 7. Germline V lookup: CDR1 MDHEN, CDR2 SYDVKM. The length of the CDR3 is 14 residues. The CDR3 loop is CASMQREGVETQYF. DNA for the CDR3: TGTGCCAGCATGCAGCGGGAGGGCGTCGAGACCCAGTACTTC.

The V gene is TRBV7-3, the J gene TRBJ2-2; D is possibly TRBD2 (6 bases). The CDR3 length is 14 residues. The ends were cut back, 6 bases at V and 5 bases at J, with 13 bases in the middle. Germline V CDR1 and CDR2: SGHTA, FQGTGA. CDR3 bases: TGTGCCAGCAGGTCGGGACTCGGGACCGGGGAGCTGTTTTTT. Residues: CASRSGLGTGELFF.

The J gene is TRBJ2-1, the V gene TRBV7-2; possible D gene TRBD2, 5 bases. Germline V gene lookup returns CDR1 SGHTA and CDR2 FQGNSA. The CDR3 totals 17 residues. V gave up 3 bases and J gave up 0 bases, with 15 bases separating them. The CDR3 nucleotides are TGTGCCAGCAGCTTGAGAGGGCCTTACAGCTCCTACAATGAGCAGTTCTTC. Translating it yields CASSLRGPYSSYNEQFF.

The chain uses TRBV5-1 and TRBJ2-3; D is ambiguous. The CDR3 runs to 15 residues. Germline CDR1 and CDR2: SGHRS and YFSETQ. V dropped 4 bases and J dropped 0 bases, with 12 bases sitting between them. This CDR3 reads CASSPVRTSTDTQYF. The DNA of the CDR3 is TGCGCCAGCAGCCCGGTGAGGACGAGCACAGATACGCAGTATTTT.

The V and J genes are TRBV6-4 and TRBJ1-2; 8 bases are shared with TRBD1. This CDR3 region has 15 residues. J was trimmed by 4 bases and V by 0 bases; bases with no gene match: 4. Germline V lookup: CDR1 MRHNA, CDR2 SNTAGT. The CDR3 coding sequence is TGTGCCAGCAGTGACTCAAGGACAGGGACCTATGGCTACACCTTC. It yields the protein CASSDSRTGTYGYTF.

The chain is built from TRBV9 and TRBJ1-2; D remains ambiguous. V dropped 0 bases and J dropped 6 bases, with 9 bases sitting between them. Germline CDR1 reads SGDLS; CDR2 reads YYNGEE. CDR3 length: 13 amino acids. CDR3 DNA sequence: TGTGCCAGCAGCGTAGAGCCAGACCATGGCTACACCTTC. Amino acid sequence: CASSVEPDHGYTF.

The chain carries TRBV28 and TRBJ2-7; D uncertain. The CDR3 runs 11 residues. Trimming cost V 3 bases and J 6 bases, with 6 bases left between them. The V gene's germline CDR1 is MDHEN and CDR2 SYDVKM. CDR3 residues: CASSLAVEQYF. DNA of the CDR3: TGTGCCAGCAGTTTGGCGGTCGAGCAGTACTTC.

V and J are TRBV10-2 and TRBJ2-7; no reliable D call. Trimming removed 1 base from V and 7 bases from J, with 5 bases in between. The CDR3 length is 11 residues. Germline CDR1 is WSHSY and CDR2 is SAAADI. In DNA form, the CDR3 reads TGCGCCAGCAGTGAGTTTGAGGAGCAGTACTTC. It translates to CASSEFEEQYF.

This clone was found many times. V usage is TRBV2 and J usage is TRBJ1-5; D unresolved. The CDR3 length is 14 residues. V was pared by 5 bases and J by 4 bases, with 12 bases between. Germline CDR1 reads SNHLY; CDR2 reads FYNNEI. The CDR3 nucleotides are TGTGCCAGCAGTCGCGACCGACGGAATCAGCCCCAGCATTTT. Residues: CASSRDRRNQPQHF.

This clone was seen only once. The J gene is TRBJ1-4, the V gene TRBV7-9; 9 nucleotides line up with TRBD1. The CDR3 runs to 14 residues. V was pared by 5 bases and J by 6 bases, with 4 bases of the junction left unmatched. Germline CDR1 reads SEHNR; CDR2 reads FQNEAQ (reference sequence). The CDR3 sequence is CASSKGQGDEKLFF. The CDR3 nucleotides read TGTGCCAGCAGCAAGGGACAGGGAGATGAAAAACTGTTTTTT.

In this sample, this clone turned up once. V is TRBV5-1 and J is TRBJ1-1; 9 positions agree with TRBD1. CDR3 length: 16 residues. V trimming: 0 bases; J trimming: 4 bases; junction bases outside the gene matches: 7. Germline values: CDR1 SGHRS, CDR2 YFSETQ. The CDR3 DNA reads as TGCGCCAGCAGCTTGGCCGGGGACAGGGCTGGCACTGAAGCTTTCTTT. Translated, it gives CASSLAGDRAGTEAFF.

The CDR3 region has the DNA TGTGCCAGCCGGACAGGTTTTGAAGCTTTCTTT. Protein sequence: CASRTGFEAFF. The chain links TRBV2 to TRBJ1-1; 7 bases are a match to TRBD1. The germline V gene encodes CDR1 SNHLY and CDR2 FYNNEI. The V and J ends lost 8 bases and 7 bases, in that order; junction bases with no gene match: 4. The CDR3 is 11 amino acids.

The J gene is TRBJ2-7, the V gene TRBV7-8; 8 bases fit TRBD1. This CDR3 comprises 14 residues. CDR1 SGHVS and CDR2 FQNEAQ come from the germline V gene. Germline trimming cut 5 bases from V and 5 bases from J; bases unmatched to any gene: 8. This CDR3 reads CASSTRTGLNEQYF. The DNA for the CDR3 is TGTGCCAGCAGCACCCGGACAGGGCTCAACGAGCAGTACTTC.

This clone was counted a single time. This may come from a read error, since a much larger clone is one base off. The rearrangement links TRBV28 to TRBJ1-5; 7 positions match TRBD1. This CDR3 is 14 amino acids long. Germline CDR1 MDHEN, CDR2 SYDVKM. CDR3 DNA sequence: TGTGCCATCAGTTACCCGACAGGGCGGCAGCCCCAGCATTTT. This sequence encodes CAISYPTGRQPQHF.

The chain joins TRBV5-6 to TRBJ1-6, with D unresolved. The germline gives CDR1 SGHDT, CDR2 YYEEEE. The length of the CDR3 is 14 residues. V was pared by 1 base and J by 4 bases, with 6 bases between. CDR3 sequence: CASSLPQYNSPLHF. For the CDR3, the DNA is TGTGCCAGCAGCTTGCCTCAGTATAATTCACCCCTCCACTTT.

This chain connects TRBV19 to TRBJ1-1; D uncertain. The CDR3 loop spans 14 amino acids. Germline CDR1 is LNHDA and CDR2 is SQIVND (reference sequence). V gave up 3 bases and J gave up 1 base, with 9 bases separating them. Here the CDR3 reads CASSIIMENTEAFF. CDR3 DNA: TGTGCCAGTAGTATTATCATGGAGAACACTGAAGCTTTCTTT.

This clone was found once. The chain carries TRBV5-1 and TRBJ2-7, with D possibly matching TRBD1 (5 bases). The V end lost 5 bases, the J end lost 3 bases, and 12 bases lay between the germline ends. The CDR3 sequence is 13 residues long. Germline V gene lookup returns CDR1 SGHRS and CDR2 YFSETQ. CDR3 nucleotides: TGCGCCAGCAGGAAAGACAGAAACTACGAGCAGTACTTC. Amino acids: CASRKDRNYEQYF. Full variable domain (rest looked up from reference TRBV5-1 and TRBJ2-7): KAGVTQTPRYLIKTRGQQVTLSCSPISGHRSVSWYQQTPGQGLQFLFEYFSETQRNKGNFPGRFSGRQFSNSRSEMNVSTLELGDSALYLCASRKDRNYEQYFGPGTRLTVT.

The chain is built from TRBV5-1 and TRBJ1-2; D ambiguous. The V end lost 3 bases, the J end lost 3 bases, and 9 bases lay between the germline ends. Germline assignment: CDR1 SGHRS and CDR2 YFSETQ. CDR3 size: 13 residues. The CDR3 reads CASSYDADYGYTF. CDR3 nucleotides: TGCGCCAGCAGCTATGACGCGGACTATGGCTACACCTTC.

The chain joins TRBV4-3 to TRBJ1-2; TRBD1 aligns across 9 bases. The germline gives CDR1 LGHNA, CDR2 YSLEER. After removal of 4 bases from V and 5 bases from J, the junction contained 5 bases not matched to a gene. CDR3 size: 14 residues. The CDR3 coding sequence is TGCGCCAGCAGCCGAACAGGGGGCTGGTATGGCTACACCTTC. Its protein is CASSRTGGWYGYTF.